What follows are 23 T cell receptor beta chains derived from one specimen sequenced in a study of PD-L1 blockade in urothelial cancer. TCRdb keeps only in-frame clones here, not all; method: immunoSEQ multiplex PCR. The repertoire holds 50,000 to 55,000 clones, with around nine tenths as singletons. Time point described: peripheral blood 6 weeks after treatment start. The sample was PBMCs, taken around atezolizumab (anti-PD-L1) treatment. Source of these receptors: a man aged 55 to 70 with urothelial cancer.

This sequence joins TRBV7-3 and TRBJ2-1; 8 nucleotides line up with TRBD2. Germline trimming cut 5 bases from V and 8 bases from J; bases unmatched to any gene: 11. This CDR3 region has 15 residues. CDR1 is SGHTA and CDR2 is FQGTGA in the germline V gene. The CDR3 sequence is CASSPIPGLADEQFF. CDR3 bases: TGTGCCAGCAGCCCCATCCCCGGACTAGCAGATGAGCAGTTCTTC.

V gene TRBV5-8 combines with J gene TRBJ1-2; TRBD1 aligns across 10 bases. V gave up 4 bases and J gave up 8 bases; unmatched junction bases: 20. This CDR3 region has 18 residues. Germline V lookup: CDR1 SGHTS, CDR2 YDEGEE. The CDR3 region is CASSRGSGQGQLNSGYTF. DNA for the CDR3: TGTGCCAGCAGCCGAGGTTCGGGACAGGGGCAATTGAATTCGGGCTACACCTTC.

The V and J genes are TRBV7-6 and TRBJ2-2; D is possibly TRBD2 (6 bases). The CDR3 covers 18 residues. Trimming removed 1 base from V and 2 bases from J, with 17 bases in between. The germline gives CDR1 SGHVS, CDR2 FNYEAQ. This CDR3 is CASSLVSVVRGNTGELFF. The CDR3 DNA follows: TGTGCCAGCAGCTTAGTCTCAGTGGTGCGGGGAAACACCGGGGAGCTGTTTTTT.

The V and J genes are TRBV29-1 and TRBJ2-1; 7 bases are a match to TRBD1. Germline loops: CDR1 SQVTM, CDR2 ANQGSEA. This CDR3 has 11 amino acids. The trim removed 6 bases at V and 9 bases at J, leaving 5 bases unmatched. This CDR3 is CSVVRGFEQFF. The CDR3 DNA follows: TGCAGCGTAGTCAGGGGGTTTGAGCAGTTCTTC.

V gene TRBV4-3 combines with J gene TRBJ2-7; 9 positions match TRBD2. CDR1 LGHNA and CDR2 YSLEER come from the germline V gene. The CDR3 consists of 16 residues. V was clipped by 2 bases and J by 2 bases; unmatched bases: 7. The CDR3 loop is CASSQHYGTSPYEQYF. The CDR3 nucleotides read TGCGCCAGCAGCCAACACTACGGGACTAGCCCCTACGAGCAGTACTTC.

The chain joins TRBV23-1 to TRBJ2-5; tentative D call: TRBD1 (7 bases). TRBV23-1 falls under the ORF class, with uncertain function. The CDR3 loop spans 17 amino acids. V gave up 4 bases and J gave up 2 bases, with 20 bases separating them. In DNA, the CDR3 is TGCGCCAGCAGTCGCCCCGTAGGGCGGGACAGTCAAGAGACCCAGTACTTC. Protein sequence: CASSRPVGRDSQETQYF.

This sequence joins TRBV11-2 and TRBJ2-7, with 8 positions matching TRBD2. The CDR3 spans 14 residues. Germline loops: CDR1 SGHAT, CDR2 FQNNGV. J was trimmed by 2 bases and V by 5 bases; bases with no gene match: 5. CDR3 in amino acids: CASSRSGSTYEQYF. The DNA of the CDR3 is TGTGCCAGCAGCAGAAGCGGGAGCACCTACGAGCAGTACTTC.

The chain uses TRBV7-9 and TRBJ1-1, with a possible D match to TRBD1 (5 bases). This CDR3 spans 15 amino acids. Germline CDR1 SEHNR, CDR2 FQNEAQ (reference sequence). Trimming pared 4 bases from V and 4 bases from J, leaving 16 bases between. CDR3 in amino acids: CASSSLDTLITEAFF. The CDR3 DNA reads as TGTGCCAGCAGCTCGTTGGACACACTAATCACTGAAGCTTTCTTT.

The J gene is TRBJ2-5, the V gene TRBV6-5; 9 nucleotides agree with TRBD1. The CDR3 sequence is 15 residues long. Trimming removed 2 bases from V and 1 base from J; junction bases left unmatched: 2. The germline CDR1 and CDR2 sequences are MNHEY and SVGAGI. The chain's CDR3 is CASSYGQGRQETQYF. The CDR3 bases are TGTGCCAGCAGTTACGGACAGGGGCGCCAAGAGACCCAGTACTTC.

J is TRBJ2-7 and V is TRBV18, with 7 positions matching TRBD1. Trimming cost V 0 bases and J 0 bases; bases outside gene matches: 5. The CDR3 has 16 amino acids. CDR1 and CDR2 from the germline V gene are KGHSH and LQKENI. The CDR3 coding sequence is TGTGCCAGCTCACCACCCACGCAGGGGGACTCCTACGAGCAGTACTTC. Amino acid sequence: CASSPPTQGDSYEQYF.

The V and J genes are TRBV5-1 and TRBJ1-2; 7 bases are shared with TRBD1. The CDR3 is 16 amino acids. Germline lookup yields CDR1 SGHRS and CDR2 YFSETQ. J gave up 6 bases and V 2 bases, and 13 bases lay outside the gene matches. This chain's CDR3 is CASSFTGQGGIDGYTF. The CDR3 DNA is TGCGCCAGCAGCTTTACGGGGCAGGGGGGAATAGATGGCTACACCTTC.

The DNA for the CDR3 is TGTGCCAGCAGCCCAGGGTTCAGCAATCAGCCCCAGCATTTT. Its translation is CASSPGFSNQPQHF. The chain employs TRBV7-2 and TRBJ1-5, with D perhaps TRBD1 (5 bases). In germline, CDR1 is SGHTA, CDR2 FQGNSA. V was trimmed by 5 bases and J by 1 base, leaving 9 bases between them. The CDR3 covers 14 residues.

V is TRBV4-1 and J is TRBJ1-1; the D is unclear. The CDR3 is 15 amino acids. Germline-derived CDR1 and CDR2 are MGHRA and YSYEKL. The ends were cut back, 0 bases at V and 8 bases at J, with 16 bases in the middle. In DNA form, the CDR3 reads TGCGCCAGCAGCCAAGATCCATGGGCCCCCGGAGAAGCTTTCTTT. It is translated as CASSQDPWAPGEAFF.

The chain couples TRBV30 to TRBJ2-5; TRBD2 might be the D (7 bases). V lost 3 bases and J lost 5, with 22 bases in between. This CDR3 comprises 16 residues. Per germline, CDR1 GTSNPN and CDR2 SVGIG (reference sequence). CDR3 sequence: CAWRQLFGGGGETQYF. CDR3 coding DNA: TGTGCCTGGAGACAGCTATTTGGCGGGGGCGGGGAGACCCAGTACTTC.

In DNA form, the CDR3 reads TGTGCCAGCAGTGACACAAATCCCGGGTCCTCTGGGGCCAACGTCCTGACTTTC. It codes for CASSDTNPGSSGANVLTF. V gene TRBV2 combines with J gene TRBJ2-6; unclear D gene. This CDR3 has 18 amino acids. Germline CDR1 is SNHLY and CDR2 is FYNNEI. V lost 3 bases to trimming and J lost 0 bases, with 15 bases between them.

This chain connects TRBV6-5 to TRBJ2-5, with a possible D match to TRBD1 (5 bases). The CDR3 is 13 amino acids. V lost 2 bases, J lost 3 bases, and 7 bases lay in between. CDR1 is MNHEY, CDR2 SVGAGI, per germline. CDR3 amino acids: CASSYDSKETQYF. The DNA for the CDR3 is TGTGCCAGCAGTTACGACAGTAAAGAGACCCAGTACTTC.

This clone was found once. Here the CDR3 DNA reads TGCGCCAGCAGCGCCGGACTAGCGGGGGCAAACAATGAGCAGTTCTTC. Protein: CASSAGLAGANNEQFF. V is TRBV5-1 and J is TRBJ2-1; TRBD2 agrees at 13 bases. The CDR3 runs to 16 residues. V dropped 4 bases and J dropped 5; count of bases not matched to a gene: 6. Germline V CDR1 and CDR2: SGHRS, YFSETQ.

This clone was counted a few times. The chain carries TRBV7-7 and TRBJ2-2, with 11 bases matching TRBD1. With 5 bases clipped from V and 7 bases from J, the junction kept 6 bases outside the gene matches. Germline CDR1 reads SSHAT; CDR2 reads FNYEAQ (reference sequence). CDR3 length: 15 residues. The CDR3 reads CASSLRTGGLGELFF. The CDR3 nucleotides are TGTGCCAGCAGCCTGAGGACAGGGGGCCTCGGGGAGCTGTTTTTT.

The chain is built from TRBV5-1 and TRBJ1-2; 7 nucleotides align to TRBD1. V lost 4 bases, J lost 6 bases, and 9 bases stayed unmatched. The CDR3 consists of 14 residues. Germline CDR1 is SGHRS and CDR2 is YFSETQ. Written as DNA, the CDR3 is TGCGCCAGCAGCGCCTCGACAGGGTTGCATGGCTACACCTTC. This encodes CASSASTGLHGYTF.

The chain combines TRBV5-1 with TRBJ2-7; D not resolved. Per the germline V gene, CDR1 is SGHRS and CDR2 is YFSETQ. Trimming took off 0 bases at V and 2 bases at J, with 12 bases between the two ends. This CDR3 comprises 15 residues. This chain's CDR3 is CASSLGQFAAYEQYF. The CDR3 DNA is TGCGCCAGCAGCTTGGGGCAGTTTGCTGCCTACGAGCAGTACTTC.

J is TRBJ1-1 and V is TRBV6-5, with D possibly TRBD1 on 5 matching bases. Germline-derived CDR1 and CDR2 are MNHEY and SVGAGI. The ends were cut back, 2 bases at V and 0 bases at J, with 7 bases in the middle. This CDR3 is 14 amino acids long. CDR3: CASSYRGLNTEAFF. CDR3 in DNA: TGTGCCAGCAGTTACAGGGGATTGAACACTGAAGCTTTCTTT.

The rearrangement links TRBV15 to TRBJ1-4; D is undetermined. Germline V gene sequence: CDR1 LNHNV, CDR2 YYDKDF (reference sequence). This CDR3 region has 14 residues. V gave up 7 bases and J gave up 7 bases, with 16 bases separating them. CDR3 DNA sequence: TGTGCCACCAATGACCTAGGGAGTGGTGAAAAACTGTTTTTT. This gives the protein CATNDLGSGEKLFF.

The V call is TRBV9, the J call TRBJ2-2; 10 bases align to TRBD2. Germline V gene lookup returns CDR1 SGDLS and CDR2 YYNGEE. Germline trimming cut 0 bases from V and 2 bases from J; bases unmatched to any gene: 4. This CDR3 region has 17 residues. The CDR3 loop reads CASSVVSGGPNTGELFF. CDR3 coding DNA: TGTGCCAGCAGCGTAGTTAGCGGGGGGCCAAACACCGGGGAGCTGTTTTTT.